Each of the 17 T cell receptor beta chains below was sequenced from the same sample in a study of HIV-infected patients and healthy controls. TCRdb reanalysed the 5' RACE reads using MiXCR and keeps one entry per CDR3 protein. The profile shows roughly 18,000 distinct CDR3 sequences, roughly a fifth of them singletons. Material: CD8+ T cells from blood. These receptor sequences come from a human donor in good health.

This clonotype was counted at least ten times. CDR3 coding DNA: TGTGCCACCAGCCCCACGCGGACAGGGAGGGCTTTCTTT. This encodes CATSPTRTGRAFF. The chain carries TRBV15 and TRBJ1-1; TRBD1 matches at 8 bases. The germline gives CDR1 LNHNV, CDR2 YYDKDF (reference sequence). This CDR3 is 13 amino acids long. V was clipped by 5 bases and J by 11 bases; unmatched bases: 10.

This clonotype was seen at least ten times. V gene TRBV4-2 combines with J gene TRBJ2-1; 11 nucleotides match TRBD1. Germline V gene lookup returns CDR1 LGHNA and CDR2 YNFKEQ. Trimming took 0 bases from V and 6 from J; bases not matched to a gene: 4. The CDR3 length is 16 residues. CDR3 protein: CASSQEMGTGGNEQFF. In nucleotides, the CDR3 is TGTGCCAGCAGCCAAGAGATGGGGACAGGGGGCAATGAGCAGTTCTTC.

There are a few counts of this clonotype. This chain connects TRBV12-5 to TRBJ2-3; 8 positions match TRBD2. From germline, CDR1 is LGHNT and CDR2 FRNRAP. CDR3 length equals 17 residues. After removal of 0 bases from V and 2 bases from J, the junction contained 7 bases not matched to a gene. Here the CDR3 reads CASGLVTGGGSTDTQYF. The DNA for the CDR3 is TGTGCTAGTGGTTTGGTGACGGGCGGGGGGTCCACAGATACGCAGTATTTT.

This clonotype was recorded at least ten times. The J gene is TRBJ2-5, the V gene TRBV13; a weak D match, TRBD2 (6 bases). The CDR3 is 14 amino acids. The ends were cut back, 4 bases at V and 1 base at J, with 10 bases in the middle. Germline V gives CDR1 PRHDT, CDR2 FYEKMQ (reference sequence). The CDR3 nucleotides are TGTGCCAGCAGCTCCCGACTAGTCCAAGAGACCCAGTACTTC. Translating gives CASSSRLVQETQYF.

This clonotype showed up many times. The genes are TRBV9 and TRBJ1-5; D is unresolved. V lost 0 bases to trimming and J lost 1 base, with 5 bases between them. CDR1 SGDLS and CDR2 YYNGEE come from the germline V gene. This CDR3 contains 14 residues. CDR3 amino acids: CASSVEGSNQPQHF. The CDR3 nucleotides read TGTGCCAGCAGCGTAGAGGGCAGCAATCAGCCCCAGCATTTT.

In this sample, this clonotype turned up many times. Written as DNA, the CDR3 is TGTGCCAGCATGACTAGCGGGACCTACGAGCAGTACTTC. Translation gives CASMTSGTYEQYF. V gene TRBV6-6 combines with J gene TRBJ2-7, with TRBD2 matching 11 bases. V shed 7 bases, J shed 2 bases, and the junction held 1 base outside the gene matches. The CDR3 totals 13 residues. CDR1 is MNHNY, CDR2 SVGAGI, per germline (reference sequence).

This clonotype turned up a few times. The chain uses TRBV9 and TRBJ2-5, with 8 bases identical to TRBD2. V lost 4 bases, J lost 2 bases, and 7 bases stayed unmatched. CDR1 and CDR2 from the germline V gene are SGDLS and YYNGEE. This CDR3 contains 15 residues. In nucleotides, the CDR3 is TGTGCCAGCAGCCCCGGGACTAGGGAACAAGAGACCCAGTACTTC. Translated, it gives CASSPGTREQETQYF.

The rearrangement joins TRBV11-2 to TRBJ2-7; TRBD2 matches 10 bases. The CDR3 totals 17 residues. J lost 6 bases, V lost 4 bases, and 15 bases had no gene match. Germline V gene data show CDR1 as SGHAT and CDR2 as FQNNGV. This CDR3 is CASSSVTGTSAYIEQYF. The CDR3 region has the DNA TGTGCCAGCAGCTCCGTAACGGGGACTAGCGCCTATATCGAGCAGTACTTC.

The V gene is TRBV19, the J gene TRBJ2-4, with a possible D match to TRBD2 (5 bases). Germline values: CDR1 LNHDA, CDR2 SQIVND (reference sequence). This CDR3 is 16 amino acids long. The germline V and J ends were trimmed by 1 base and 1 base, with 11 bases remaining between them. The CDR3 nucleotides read TGTGCCAGTAGTATAGGTCAGCGGTCGGCCAAAAACATTCAGTACTTC. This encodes CASSIGQRSAKNIQYF.

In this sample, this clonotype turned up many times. The DNA for the CDR3 is TGTGCCAGCAGCTACCGGGGGGTTTTCACAGATACGCAGTATTTT. It is translated as CASSYRGVFTDTQYF. The chain couples TRBV7-3 to TRBJ2-3, with TRBD2 matching over 7 bases. The CDR3 totals 15 residues. Unmatched junction bases numbered 6, after V lost 4 bases and J lost 2 bases. CDR1 SGHTA and CDR2 FQGTGA come from the germline V gene.

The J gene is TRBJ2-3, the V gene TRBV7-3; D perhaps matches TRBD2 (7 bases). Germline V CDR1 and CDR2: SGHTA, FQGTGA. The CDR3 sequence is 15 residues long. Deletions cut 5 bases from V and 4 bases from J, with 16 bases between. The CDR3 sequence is CASSQRGGRADTQYF. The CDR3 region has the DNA TGTGCCAGCAGCCAAAGGGGGGGGCGAGCAGATACGCAGTATTTT.

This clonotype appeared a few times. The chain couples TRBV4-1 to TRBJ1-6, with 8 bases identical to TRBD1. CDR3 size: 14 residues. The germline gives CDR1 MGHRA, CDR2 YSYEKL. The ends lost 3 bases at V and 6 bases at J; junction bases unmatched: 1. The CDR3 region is CASSQQGANSPLHF. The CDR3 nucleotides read TGCGCCAGCAGCCAGCAGGGGGCTAATTCACCCCTCCACTTT.

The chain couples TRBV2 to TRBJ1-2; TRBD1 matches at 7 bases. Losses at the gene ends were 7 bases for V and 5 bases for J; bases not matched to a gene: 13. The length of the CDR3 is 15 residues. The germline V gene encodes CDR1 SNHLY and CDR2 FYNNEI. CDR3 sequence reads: CASKAAGGHLYGYTF. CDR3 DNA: TGTGCCAGCAAAGCCGCAGGGGGGCATTTATATGGCTACACCTTC.

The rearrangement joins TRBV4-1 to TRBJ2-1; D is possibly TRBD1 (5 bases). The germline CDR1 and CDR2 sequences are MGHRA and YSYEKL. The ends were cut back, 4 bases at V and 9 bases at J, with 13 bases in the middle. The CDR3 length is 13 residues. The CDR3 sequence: CASSLPGRAEQFF. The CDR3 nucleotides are TGCGCCAGCAGCCTACCCGGCAGGGCTGAGCAGTTCTTC.

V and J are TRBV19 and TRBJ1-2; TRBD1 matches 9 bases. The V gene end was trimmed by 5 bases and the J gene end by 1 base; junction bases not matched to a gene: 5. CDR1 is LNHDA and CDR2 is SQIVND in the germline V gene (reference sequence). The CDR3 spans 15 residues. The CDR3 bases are TGTGCCAGTAGTCTTCGGACAGGGGATAACTATGGCTACACCTTC. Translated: CASSLRTGDNYGYTF.

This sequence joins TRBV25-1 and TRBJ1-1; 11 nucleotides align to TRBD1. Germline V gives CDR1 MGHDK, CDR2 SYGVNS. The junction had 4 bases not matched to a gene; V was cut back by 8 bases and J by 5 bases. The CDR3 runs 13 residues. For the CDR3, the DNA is TGTGCCAGCGGACAGGGGGCGCGAACTGAAGCTTTCTTT. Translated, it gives CASGQGARTEAFF.

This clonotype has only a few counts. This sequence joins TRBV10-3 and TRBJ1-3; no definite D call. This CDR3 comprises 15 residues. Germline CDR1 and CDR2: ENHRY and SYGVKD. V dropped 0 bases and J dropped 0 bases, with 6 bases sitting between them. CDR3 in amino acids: CAISESAGSGNTIYF. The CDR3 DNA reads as TGTGCCATCAGTGAGTCAGCAGGCTCTGGAAACACCATATATTTT.